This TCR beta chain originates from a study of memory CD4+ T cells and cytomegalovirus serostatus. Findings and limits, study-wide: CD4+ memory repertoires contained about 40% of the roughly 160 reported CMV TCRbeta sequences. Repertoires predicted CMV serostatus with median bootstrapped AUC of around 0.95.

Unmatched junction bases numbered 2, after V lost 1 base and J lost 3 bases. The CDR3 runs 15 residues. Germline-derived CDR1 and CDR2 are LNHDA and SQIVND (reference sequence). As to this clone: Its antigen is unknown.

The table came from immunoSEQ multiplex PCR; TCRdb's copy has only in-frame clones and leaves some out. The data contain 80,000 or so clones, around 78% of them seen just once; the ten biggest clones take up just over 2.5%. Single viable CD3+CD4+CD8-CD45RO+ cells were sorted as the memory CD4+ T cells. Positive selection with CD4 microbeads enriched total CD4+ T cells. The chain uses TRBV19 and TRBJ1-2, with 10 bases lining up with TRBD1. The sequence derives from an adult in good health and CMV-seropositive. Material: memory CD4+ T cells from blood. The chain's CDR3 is CASSIGGQGDYGYTF. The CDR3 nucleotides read TGTGCCAGTAGTATAGGAGGACAGGGGGACTATGGCTACACCTTC.